These T cell receptor beta chains were read from a single sample in a study of long-term antiretroviral therapy in people with HIV. Clones were sequenced by immunoSEQ multiplex PCR, and TCRdb holds only the in-frame ones, with some missing. This sample yields 25,000 to 40,000 clones, of which 95% to 97% are seen a single time; about 2.2% belongs to the top ten. This sample comprised unsorted PBMCs, obtained approximately 6.6 years after starting antiretroviral therapy. These receptors originate from a man under 40 with HIV. The CDR3 runs from the conserved cysteine through the conserved F or W. Each record gives: D gene, clone size, J gene, CDR3 length, V gene, CDR3 protein, CDR3 DNA. The D gene is left open where the match is weak. Not all rows give a size; the values are once, few, many and, for expanded clones, a class.

D gene: NA; clone size: NA; J gene: TRBJ2-7; CDR3 length: 12; V gene: TRBV7-9; CDR3 protein: CASSYSRYEQYF; CDR3 DNA: TGTGCCAGCAGCTATTCCCGCTACGAGCAGTACTTC
D gene: NA; clone size: NA; J gene: TRBJ1-2; CDR3 length: 16; V gene: TRBV5-6; CDR3 protein: CASSLVGIGDPYGYTF; CDR3 DNA: TGTGCCAGCAGCTTGGTCGGTATAGGGGATCCTTATGGCTACACCTTC
D gene: TRBD2; clone size: NA; J gene: TRBJ2-7; CDR3 length: 15; V gene: TRBV4-1; CDR3 protein: CASSQSSGSYYEQYF; CDR3 DNA: TGCGCCAGCAGCCAATCTAGCGGGAGTTACTACGAGCAGTACTTC
D gene: NA; clone size: few; J gene: TRBJ2-7; CDR3 length: 13; V gene: TRBV2; CDR3 protein: CASSDATGYEQYF; CDR3 DNA: TGTGCCAGCAGTGACGCGACGGGGTACGAGCAGTACTTC
D gene: NA; clone size: NA; J gene: TRBJ1-1; CDR3 length: 14; V gene: TRBV7-2; CDR3 protein: CASSLSSRNTEAFF; CDR3 DNA: TGTGCCAGCAGCTTAAGTTCGCGAAACACTGAAGCTTTCTTT
D gene: NA; clone size: NA; J gene: TRBJ2-1; CDR3 length: 15; V gene: TRBV6-6; CDR3 protein: CASNEQGGAYNEQFF; CDR3 DNA: TGTGCCAGCAATGAACAGGGAGGCGCCTACAATGAGCAGTTCTTC
D gene: NA; clone size: NA; J gene: TRBJ2-5; CDR3 length: 15; V gene: TRBV19; CDR3 protein: CASSRVAAYQETQYF; CDR3 DNA: TGTGCCAGTAGTAGGGTAGCGGCGTACCAAGAGACCCAGTACTTC
D gene: TRBD2; clone size: NA; J gene: TRBJ2-1; CDR3 length: 14; V gene: TRBV11-2; CDR3 protein: CASSLGSGGGEQFF; CDR3 DNA: TGTGCCAGCAGCTTAGGTAGCGGGGGTGGGGAGCAGTTCTTC
D gene: NA; clone size: NA; J gene: TRBJ1-1; CDR3 length: 14; V gene: TRBV27; CDR3 protein: CASSLGDSETEAFF; CDR3 DNA: TGTGCCAGCAGTTTAGGGGATTCGGAAACTGAAGCTTTCTTT
D gene: NA; clone size: once; J gene: TRBJ1-1; CDR3 length: 12; V gene: TRBV18; CDR3 protein: CASSPPSPEAFF; CDR3 DNA: TGTGCCAGCTCACCTCCCTCTCCTGAAGCTTTCTTT
D gene: NA; clone size: NA; J gene: TRBJ2-4; CDR3 length: 17; V gene: TRBV7-2; CDR3 protein: CASSLGRGRDPPNIQYF; CDR3 DNA: TGTGCCAGCAGCTTAGGACGGGGAAGAGATCCTCCAAACATTCAGTACTTC
D gene: NA; clone size: NA; J gene: TRBJ2-3; CDR3 length: 16; V gene: TRBV7-8; CDR3 protein: CASSNTGTTSTDTQYF; CDR3 DNA: TGTGCCAGCAGCAACACTGGGACAACTAGCACAGATACGCAGTATTTT
D gene: NA; clone size: NA; J gene: TRBJ2-6; CDR3 length: 19; V gene: TRBV4-3; CDR3 protein: CASSQDPRGEGAGANVLTF; CDR3 DNA: TGCGCCAGCAGCCAAGACCCACGGGGGGAGGGGGCTGGGGCCAACGTCCTGACTTTC
D gene: NA; clone size: NA; J gene: TRBJ2-7; CDR3 length: 12; V gene: TRBV6-5; CDR3 protein: CASRDTPYEQYF; CDR3 DNA: TGTGCCAGCAGAGACACCCCCTACGAGCAGTACTTC
D gene: NA; clone size: NA; J gene: TRBJ2-1; CDR3 length: 15; V gene: TRBV9; CDR3 protein: CASSLGGAAYNEQFF; CDR3 DNA: TGTGCCAGCAGCCTCGGGGGCGCCGCCTACAATGAGCAGTTCTTC
D gene: NA; clone size: NA; J gene: TRBJ2-1; CDR3 length: 19; V gene: TRBV4-1; CDR3 protein: CASSPAGAAAGWGYNEQFF; CDR3 DNA: TGCGCCAGCAGCCCCGCCGGGGCAGCGGCCGGGTGGGGGTACAATGAGCAGTTCTTC
D gene: NA; clone size: few; J gene: TRBJ1-6; CDR3 length: 13; V gene: TRBV19; CDR3 protein: CASGKAHNSPLHF; CDR3 DNA: TGTGCCAGTGGTAAGGCTCATAATTCACCCCTCCACTTT
D gene: NA; clone size: NA; J gene: TRBJ1-1; CDR3 length: 12; V gene: TRBV6-6; CDR3 protein: CASSYAGGEAFF; CDR3 DNA: TGTGCCAGCAGTTACGCGGGTGGAGAAGCTTTCTTT
D gene: NA; clone size: NA; J gene: TRBJ1-1; CDR3 length: 14; V gene: TRBV15; CDR3 protein: CATSRARENTEAFF; CDR3 DNA: TGTGCCACCAGCAGAGCTCGGGAGAACACTGAAGCTTTCTTT
D gene: NA; clone size: once; J gene: TRBJ2-7; CDR3 length: 13; V gene: TRBV19; CDR3 protein: CASSSLRDYEQYF; CDR3 DNA: TGTGCCAGTAGTAGTTTGAGGGATTACGAGCAGTACTTC
D gene: NA; clone size: NA; J gene: TRBJ1-3; CDR3 length: 14; V gene: TRBV27; CDR3 protein: CASSTGTSGNTIYF; CDR3 DNA: TGTGCCAGCAGTACCGGGACAAGTGGAAACACCATATATTTT
D gene: NA; clone size: NA; J gene: TRBJ2-1; CDR3 length: 13; V gene: TRBV13; CDR3 protein: CASSYRGSQEQFF; CDR3 DNA: TGTGCCAGCAGCTATAGGGGGAGCCAGGAGCAGTTCTTC
D gene: TRBD2; clone size: NA; J gene: TRBJ2-7; CDR3 length: 15; V gene: TRBV9; CDR3 protein: CASSPLAGDSYEQYF; CDR3 DNA: TGTGCCAGCAGCCCCCTAGCGGGAGACTCCTACGAGCAGTACTTC
D gene: TRBD1; clone size: NA; J gene: TRBJ2-3; CDR3 length: 15; V gene: TRBV2; CDR3 protein: CASSGQGWNTDTQYF; CDR3 DNA: TGTGCCAGCAGTGGACAGGGGTGGAACACAGATACGCAGTATTTT
D gene: NA; clone size: NA; J gene: TRBJ1-4; CDR3 length: 14; V gene: TRBV14; CDR3 protein: CASKGIGTNEKLFF; CDR3 DNA: TGTGCCAGCAAAGGGATTGGGACTAATGAAAAACTGTTTTTT
D gene: NA; clone size: few; J gene: TRBJ1-1; CDR3 length: 15; V gene: TRBV7-9; CDR3 protein: CASGRQRQTYTEAFF; CDR3 DNA: TGTGCCAGCGGTCGACAGCGCCAAACCTACACTGAAGCTTTCTTT
D gene: TRBD1; clone size: NA; J gene: TRBJ2-1; CDR3 length: 17; V gene: TRBV5-1; CDR3 protein: CASSSEGGRGSYNEQFF; CDR3 DNA: TGCGCCAGCAGCTCCGAAGGGGGCAGGGGATCCTACAATGAGCAGTTCTTC
D gene: TRBD1; clone size: NA; J gene: TRBJ2-3; CDR3 length: 17; V gene: TRBV10-1; CDR3 protein: CASSERRDRGRADTQYF; CDR3 DNA: TGCGCCAGCAGTGAGAGACGGGACAGGGGGCGCGCAGATACGCAGTATTTT
D gene: TRBD1; clone size: NA; J gene: TRBJ1-2; CDR3 length: 13; V gene: TRBV5-6; CDR3 protein: CASVMQGAPGYTF; CDR3 DNA: TGTGCCAGCGTTATGCAGGGGGCTCCTGGCTACACCTTC
D gene: NA; clone size: NA; J gene: TRBJ2-3; CDR3 length: 13; V gene: TRBV29-1; CDR3 protein: CSVDRAQGDTQYF; CDR3 DNA: TGCAGCGTTGATCGGGCCCAGGGGGATACGCAGTATTTT
D gene: TRBD1; clone size: NA; J gene: TRBJ2-2; CDR3 length: 15; V gene: TRBV6-1; CDR3 protein: CASSEATGFSGELFF; CDR3 DNA: TGTGCCAGCAGTGAAGCGACAGGGTTCTCCGGGGAGCTGTTTTTT
D gene: NA; clone size: NA; J gene: TRBJ2-2; CDR3 length: 14; V gene: TRBV6-1; CDR3 protein: CASTAATTAGELFF; CDR3 DNA: TGTGCCAGCACCGCGGCCACCACGGCCGGGGAGCTGTTTTTT
D gene: NA; clone size: once; J gene: TRBJ2-1; CDR3 length: 14; V gene: TRBV7-9; CDR3 protein: CASRPAGAANEQFF; CDR3 DNA: TGTGCCAGCAGACCCGCGGGGGCAGCCAACGAGCAGTTCTTC
D gene: NA; clone size: few; J gene: TRBJ2-7; CDR3 length: 13; V gene: TRBV2; CDR3 protein: CASSELAKDEQYF; CDR3 DNA: TGTGCCAGCAGTGAACTAGCAAAAGACGAGCAGTACTTC
D gene: TRBD1; clone size: NA; J gene: TRBJ2-7; CDR3 length: 11; V gene: TRBV30; CDR3 protein: CALGQTYEQYF; CDR3 DNA: TGTGCCTTGGGACAGACCTACGAGCAGTACTTC
D gene: NA; clone size: NA; J gene: TRBJ1-2; CDR3 length: 12; V gene: TRBV29-1; CDR3 protein: CSVFDVNYGYTF; CDR3 DNA: TGCAGCGTATTCGACGTTAACTATGGCTACACCTTC
D gene: TRBD1; clone size: NA; J gene: TRBJ2-7; CDR3 length: 14; V gene: TRBV4-3; CDR3 protein: CASSRNRGVYEQYF; CDR3 DNA: TGCGCCAGCAGCCGCAACAGGGGGGTCTACGAGCAGTACTTC